This T cell receptor (beta chain) comes out of a study of blood T cell repertoires in COVID-19. Overall study context: Researchers got acute and convalescent COVID-19 samples from the United States, Italy and Spain.

The repertoire was sequenced with immunoSEQ multiplex PCR; TCRdb's copy has only in-frame clones and lacks some. This sample has some 340,000 clones, with about 86% found just once. Deletions cut 3 bases from V and 2 bases from J, with 13 bases between. The CDR3 runs 15 residues. Germline V lookup: CDR1 SSHAT, CDR2 FNYEAQ (reference sequence). The receptor comes from a man aged 30 to 39 with active or convalescent COVID-19. The chain has TRBV7-7 and TRBJ1-1; D uncertain. The sequenced sample was peripheral blood. In DNA form, the CDR3 reads TGTGCCAGCAGCTTCCGTGAGGCCCTAAACACTGAAGCTTTCTTT. Translating it yields CASSFREALNTEAFF.